This T cell receptor beta chain derives from a study of regulatory T cells in long-lasting Graves disease. Arm-PCR of CDR3 regions and iRepertoire HTBI primers were used to build TCR beta libraries. TCRdb used MiXCR to reprocess the multiplex PCR reads, holding one entry per CDR3 protein. The table shows 200,000 to 300,000 distinct CDR3 sequences, with 20% occurring only once. Time point given: newly diagnosed GD, antithyroid drugs for less than 3 months. From RNA extracted from PBMCs, the TCR library was made. Tubes containing EDTA received 8.5 to 9 milliliters of drawn peripheral blood. The study's findings and limits: Sharing of public clonotypes was greater in persistent patients (approximately 2,700) than in new patients (966). The study examined only peripheral blood, not thyroid tissue. Patients with persistent Graves' had lower TCR diversity than newly diagnosed patients.

This CDR3 is built from 16 residues. V lost 3 bases to trimming and J lost 0 bases, with 12 bases between them. Germline CDR1 is SGHVS and CDR2 is FQNEAQ. This clonotype came up many times. Its target is unknown. The material sequenced was peripheral blood mononuclear cells (PBMCs), taken at new diagnosis, from a patient treated with antithyroid drugs. The TCR sequence derives from a female donor with Graves disease. The genes are TRBV7-8 and TRBJ1-5, with D possibly TRBD1 on 6 matching bases. CDR3 nucleotide sequence: TGTGCCAGCAGCTTCGGCAGGGGTTATAGCAATCAGCCCCAGCATTTT. Its translation is CASSFGRGYSNQPQHF.